The T cell receptor (beta chain) described here comes from a study of T cell responses to AZD1222 COVID-19 vaccine. General study results and limits: Sampling captured repertoires only after the peak T cell response. Among the donors, most were white British and more were female, and clonal diversity was possibly underestimated.

Germline assignment: CDR1 LGHNT and CDR2 FRNRAP. Trimming stripped 3 bases from V and 0 bases from J, with 3 bases between. This CDR3 contains 12 residues. This clone is a singleton in its sample. Its matching antigen is unknown. Assay used: immunoSEQ multiplex PCR; TCRdb lists only in-frame clones, some missing. This sample has about 140,000 clones, with 90% found just once. This receptor was obtained from an adult who received the AZD1222 COVID-19 vaccine. The rearrangement joins TRBV12-5 to TRBJ2-7; no clear D gene. This specimen consisted of peripheral blood, obtained 28 days after the second AZD1222 dose. The CDR3 bases are TGTGCTAGTGGTTTTGGCTCCTACGAGCAGTACTTC. Protein product: CASGFGSYEQYF.